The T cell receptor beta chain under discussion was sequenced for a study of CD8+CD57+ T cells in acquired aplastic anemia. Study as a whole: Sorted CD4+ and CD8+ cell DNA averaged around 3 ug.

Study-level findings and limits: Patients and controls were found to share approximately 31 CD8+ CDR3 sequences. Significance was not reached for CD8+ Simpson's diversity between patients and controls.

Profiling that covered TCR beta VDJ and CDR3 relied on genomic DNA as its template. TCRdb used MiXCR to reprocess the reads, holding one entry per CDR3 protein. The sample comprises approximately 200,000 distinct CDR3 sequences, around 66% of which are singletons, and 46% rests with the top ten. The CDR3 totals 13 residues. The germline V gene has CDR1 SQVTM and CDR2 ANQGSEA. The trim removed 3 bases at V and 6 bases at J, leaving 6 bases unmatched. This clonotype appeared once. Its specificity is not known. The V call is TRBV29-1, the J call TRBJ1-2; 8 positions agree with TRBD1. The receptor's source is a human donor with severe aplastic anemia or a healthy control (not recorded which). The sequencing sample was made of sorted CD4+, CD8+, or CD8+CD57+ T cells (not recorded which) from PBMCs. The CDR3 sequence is CSVDQGAPDGYTF. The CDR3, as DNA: TGCAGCGTTGATCAGGGGGCGCCGGATGGCTACACCTTC. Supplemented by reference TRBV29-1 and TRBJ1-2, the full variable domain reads SAVISQKPSRDICQRGTSLTIQCQVDSQVTMMFWYRQQPGQSLTLIATANQGSEATYESGFVIDKFPISRPNLTFSTLTVSNMSPEDSSIYLCSVDQGAPDGYTFGSGTRLTVV.